These T cell receptor beta chains were read from a single sample in a study of blood T cells in healthy people across ages. TCRdb analysed the 5' RACE reads with MiXCR anew, one entry per CDR3 protein. The data show fewer than 900,000 distinct CDR3 sequences, with approximately 43% seen just once and around 20% held by the top ten. The sample taken for sequencing was blood. Receptors originate from an older woman in good health. The CDR3 runs from the conserved cysteine through the conserved F or W. A D gene is named only where the DNA matches it firmly. Clone size is given for some rows only: seen once, a few or many times, or a class if the clone is expanded.

V gene,clone size,D gene,J gene,CDR3 protein,CDR3 DNA
TRBV7-2,few,NA,TRBJ2-3,CASSQGGLGGTDTQYF,TGTGCCAGCAGCCAGGGGGGGTTGGGGGGCACAGATACGCAGTATTTT
TRBV20-1,NA,NA,TRBJ1-5,CSASLPGVRDQPQHF,TGCAGTGCTAGTCTTCCGGGGGTGAGGGATCAGCCCCAGCATTTT
TRBV20-1,few,NA,TRBJ1-4,CSARESQGSGEKLFF,TGCAGTGCTAGAGAATCCCAGGGCTCTGGTGAAAAGCTGTTTTTT
TRBV2,NA,NA,TRBJ1-5,CASTRRVEQPQHF,TGTGCCAGCACCCGCAGGGTAGAGCAGCCCCAGCATTTT
TRBV5-5,few,NA,TRBJ2-3,CASSLEGYNTDTQYF,TGTGCCAGCAGCTTGGAAGGGTATAACACAGATACGCAGTATTTT
TRBV6-6,once,TRBD1,TRBJ1-2,CASSSPFTGGDGYTF,TGTGCCAGCAGTTCCCCCTTCACAGGGGGCGATGGCTACACCTTC
TRBV3-1,NA,NA,TRBJ2-7,CASSQRHWSLRSEFENEQYF,TGTGCCAGCAGCCAACGTCATTGGTCCCTAAGGTCCGAGTTTGAAAACGAGCAGTACTTC
TRBV6-6,NA,NA,TRBJ2-2,CATKEDSNTGELFF,TGTGCCACAAAGGAGGATTCGAACACCGGGGAGCTGTTTTTT
TRBV7-3,few,TRBD2,TRBJ2-5,CASSLVSGGAETQYF,TGTGCCAGCAGCTTAGTTAGCGGGGGGGCAGAGACCCAGTACTTC
TRBV28,NA,NA,TRBJ2-7,CASSLITPAARVGYEQYF,TGTGCCAGCAGTTTAATAACCCCGGCTGCACGCGTGGGATACGAGCAGTACTTC
TRBV29-1,few,NA,TRBJ2-3,CSVAGVGIGTDTQYF,TGCAGCGTTGCTGGGGTCGGCATTGGCACAGATACGCAGTATTTT
TRBV12-3/TRBV12-4,NA,TRBD1,TRBJ2-2,CASNTGTGGRNTGELFF,TGTGCCAGCAACACCGGGACAGGGGGCAGGAACACCGGGGAGCTGTTTTTT
TRBV6-2/TRBV6-3,few,TRBD2,TRBJ2-7,CASSYDRGDPQAYEQYF,TGTGCCAGCAGTTACGATCGGGGGGACCCCCAGGCCTACGAGCAGTACTTC
TRBV20-1,NA,NA,TRBJ2-5,CSARTIGETQYF,TGCAGTGCGAGGACGATCGGGGAGACCCAGTACTTC
TRBV5-4,NA,TRBD2,TRBJ2-7,CASSVAGWEYNEQYF,TGTGCCAGCAGCGTAGCGGGATGGGAATACAATGAGCAGTACTTC
TRBV12-3/TRBV12-4,few,NA,TRBJ2-6,CASSRTWDSGANVLTF,TGTGCCAGCAGTCGCACGTGGGACTCTGGGGCCAACGTCCTGACTTTC
TRBV6-2/TRBV6-3,many,TRBD1,TRBJ2-7,CASTRTGDYEQYF,TGTGCCAGCACTCGGACAGGAGACTACGAGCAGTACTTC
TRBV5-1,many,NA,TRBJ2-1,CASRMAGDYNEQFF,TGCGCCAGCAGAATGGCAGGGGACTACAATGAGCAGTTCTTC
TRBV3-1,NA,NA,TRBJ2-7,CASSQGRATYEQYF,TGTGCCAGCAGCCAAGGGCGGGCGACCTACGAGCAGTACTTC
TRBV6-6,NA,TRBD2,TRBJ2-5,CASSSGLAGGHQETQYF,TGTGCCAGCAGTTCCGGACTAGCGGGGGGCCACCAAGAGACCCAGTACTTC
TRBV18,NA,NA,TRBJ2-3,CASSPDGLSTDTQYF,TGTGCCAGCTCACCCGACGGTCTTAGCACAGATACGCAGTATTTT
TRBV15,once,NA,TRBJ1-5,CATSSGVKGQTQHF,TGTGCCACCAGCAGTGGGGTCAAGGGCCAGACCCAGCATTTT
TRBV5-1,NA,NA,TRBJ2-3,CASSSLTGTDTQYF,TGCGCCAGCAGCTCACTGACCGGGACAGATACGCAGTATTTT
TRBV20-1,NA,NA,TRBJ2-7,CSEGTGYEQYF,TGCAGTGAGGGTACGGGCTACGAGCAGTACTTC
TRBV3-1,NA,TRBD2,TRBJ2-3,CASSQEYERTSGPDTQYF,TGTGCCAGCAGCCAAGAATACGAGAGGACTAGCGGGCCTGATACGCAGTATTTT
TRBV20-1,NA,TRBD2,TRBJ2-7,CSASHPTSGNYEQYF,TGCAGTGCTAGCCATCCGACTAGCGGGAACTACGAGCAGTACTTC
TRBV20-1,few,TRBD1,TRBJ1-2,CSARDRGQGVYGYTF,TGCAGTGCTAGAGATAGGGGACAGGGGGTATATGGCTACACCTTC
TRBV14,few,NA,TRBJ1-2,CASSQDRHGYTF,TGTGCCAGCAGCCAAGATCGTCATGGCTACACCTTC
TRBV5-5,NA,NA,TRBJ2-3,CASSFSTSFSTDTQYF,TGTGCCAGCAGCTTCTCGACCTCGTTCAGCACAGATACGCAGTATTTT
TRBV18,NA,NA,TRBJ1-1,CASSPPWSVNTEAFF,TGTGCCAGCTCACCACCTTGGAGTGTTAATACTGAAGCTTTCTTT
TRBV28,NA,TRBD1,TRBJ2-3,CASISGQGAGKTDTQYF,TGTGCCAGCATTTCCGGACAGGGGGCTGGTAAGACAGATACGCAGTATTTT
TRBV3-1,NA,TRBD2,TRBJ2-7,CASNQGYPSQGYLQRGSYEQYF,TGTGCCAGCAACCAAGGGTACCCCTCACAAGGGTATCTTCAGCGGGGCTCCTACGAGCAGTACTTC
TRBV10-3,many,TRBD1,TRBJ1-5,CAISETGAHQPQHF,TGTGCCATCAGTGAGACAGGGGCCCATCAGCCCCAGCATTTT
TRBV20-1,NA,NA,TRBJ2-3,CSAPRQPQTQYF,TGCAGTGCTCCCAGACAGCCACAAACGCAGTATTTT
TRBV11-2,NA,NA,TRBJ2-7,CACTGWGYNEQYF,TGTGCCTGCACCGGGTGGGGGTACAATGAGCAGTACTTC